This is a list of T cell receptor beta chains from one sample in a study of neoadjuvant anti-PD-1 for oral cavity cancer. The table came from immunoSEQ multiplex PCR; TCRdb's copy has only in-frame clones and leaves some out. The sample contains 55,000 to 80,000 clones, about 83% of which appear only once. The input for sequencing was PBMCs, taken before nivolumab (anti-PD-1) treatment. These receptors were obtained from a person aged 40 to 85 with oral cavity squamous cell carcinoma. CDR3s include the opening cysteine and the closing phenylalanine or tryptophan. A D gene is named only where the DNA matches it firmly. A clone size is listed for some rows: how often the clone was seen (once, few, many), or a class if it is expanded.

d_call j_call clone_size v_call cdr3_aa cdr3_nt
- TRBJ1-2 - TRBV6-1 CASSEGWGEAGYTF TGTGCCAGCAGTGAAGGGTGGGGAGAGGCGGGCTACACCTTC
- TRBJ2-2 - TRBV2 CASTRGRANTGELFF TGTGCCAGCACTAGGGGGAGAGCGAACACCGGGGAGCTGTTTTTT
- TRBJ2-3 - TRBV4-2 CASRTGLADTQYF TGTGCCAGCAGAACCGGTTTAGCGGATACGCAGTATTTT
TRBD1 TRBJ2-2 few TRBV30 CAWSVGGTVNTGELFF TGTGCCTGGAGTGTAGGTGGGACAGTCAACACCGGGGAGCTGTTTTTT
- TRBJ1-3 - TRBV18 CASSLQGPPGNTIYF TGTGCCAGCTCACTTCAGGGGCCCCCGGGAAACACCATATATTTT
TRBD2 TRBJ2-7 - TRBV11-2 CASRDLAGATYEQYF TGTGCCAGCAGGGATCTAGCGGGAGCTACGTACGAGCAGTACTTC
- TRBJ1-1 - TRBV5-1 CASSLDRNTEAFF TGCGCCAGCAGCTTGGACAGGAACACTGAAGCTTTCTTT
- TRBJ2-2 - TRBV4-1 CASSQGLIRSTGELFF TGCGCCAGCAGCCAAGGTCTGATACGCTCTACCGGGGAGCTGTTTTTT
- TRBJ1-1 - TRBV29-1 CSVELGFATEAFF TGCAGCGTTGAACTAGGATTCGCCACTGAAGCTTTCTTT
- TRBJ2-1 - TRBV6-1 CASIVRSRQRNEQFF TGTGCCAGCATCGTCCGTTCGCGTCAGCGCAATGAGCAGTTCTTC
- TRBJ1-2 - TRBV4-1 CASSQEEYRAVGKGYTF TGCGCCAGCAGCCAAGAAGAGTATCGGGCGGTCGGAAAAGGCTACACCTTC
- TRBJ1-1 - TRBV15 CATSRDGAGLREAFF TGTGCCACCAGCAGAGATGGGGCTGGGCTAAGGGAAGCTTTCTTT
- TRBJ2-7 - TRBV29-1 CSARVALYEQYF TGCAGCGCCAGGGTGGCGCTCTACGAGCAGTACTTC
- TRBJ1-1 few TRBV5-1 CASSVLGLGTEAFF TGCGCCAGCAGTGTTTTGGGGCTTGGGACTGAAGCTTTCTTT
- TRBJ2-1 - TRBV7-9 CASSSRDGSRYNEQFF TGTGCCAGCAGCTCACGGGACGGATCGAGATACAATGAGCAGTTCTTC